The 15 T cell receptor beta chains below were found in one sample sequenced in a study of blood T cell repertoires in COVID-19. Repertoires were generated with immunoSEQ multiplex PCR, while TCRdb's copy carries only in-frame clones and drops some. The sample lists approximately 270,000 clones, approximately 89% seen once, with over 8% in the top ten. Material: peripheral blood. The receptors come from a middle-aged man with active or convalescent COVID-19.

This sequence joins TRBV9 and TRBJ1-2, with TRBD1 matching over 8 bases. Germline CDR1 is SGDLS and CDR2 is YYNGEE. The CDR3 consists of 13 residues. V trimming: 3 bases; J trimming: 7 bases; junction bases outside the gene matches: 5. The chain's CDR3 is CASSDGQGFGYTF. CDR3 nucleotide sequence: TGTGCCAGCAGCGACGGACAGGGTTTTGGCTACACCTTC.

Note on this clone: The sample holds other DNA sequences that translate to the same CDR3. J is TRBJ1-2 and V is TRBV9, with a tentative D call TRBD1 (6 bases). This CDR3 contains 13 residues. Germline CDR1 SGDLS, CDR2 YYNGEE. V was shortened by 0 bases and J by 5 bases, with 8 bases between the two germline ends. CDR3 DNA: TGTGCCAGCAGCGTAGGTAGGGGGTATGGCTACACCTTC. Its translation: CASSVGRGYGYTF.

The rearrangement links TRBV10-1 to TRBJ2-3, with 7 bases fitting TRBD2. CDR3 length: 15 amino acids. With 0 bases clipped from V and 4 bases from J, the junction kept 4 bases outside the gene matches. From germline, CDR1 is WNHNN and CDR2 SYGVQD (reference sequence). CDR3 bases: TGCGCCAGCAGTGAGTCATGGGAGGGACCAGATACGCAGTATTTT. Translation: CASSESWEGPDTQYF.

The chain couples TRBV6-5 to TRBJ2-2; 11 nucleotides agree with TRBD2. The junction had 1 base not matched to a gene; V was cut back by 3 bases and J by 4 bases. Germline CDR1 reads MNHEY; CDR2 reads SVGAGI. The CDR3 consists of 15 residues. The CDR3: CASSYSGGATGELFF. DNA for the CDR3: TGTGCCAGCAGTTATAGCGGGGGGGCCACCGGGGAGCTGTTTTTT.

The chain couples TRBV7-8 to TRBJ1-3, with D possibly being TRBD1 (6 bases). Between the trimmed V and J ends, which lost 3 bases and 7 bases, there was a span of 10 bases. Per the germline V gene, CDR1 is SGHVS and CDR2 is FQNEAQ. The CDR3 contains 13 residues. The CDR3 DNA is TGTGCCAGCAGCTTTCAGGGGATGAACACCATATATTTT. Its translation: CASSFQGMNTIYF. Filled out from reference TRBV7-8 and TRBJ1-3, the complete variable domain reads GAGVSQSPRYKVAKRGQDVALRCDPISGHVSLFWYQQALGQGPEFLTYFQNEAQLDKSGLPSDRFFAERPEGSVSTLKIQRTQQEDSAVYLCASSFQGMNTIYFGEGSWLTVV.

This clone was observed a few times. The chain uses TRBV4-1 and TRBJ1-3; the match to TRBD1 covers 9 bases. The CDR3 consists of 17 residues. Trimming took 2 bases from V and 3 from J; bases not matched to a gene: 8. Germline CDR1 reads MGHRA; CDR2 reads YSYEKL. The CDR3 coding sequence is TGCGCCAGCAGCCAATCGGGACAGGGATTCGGTGGAAACACCATATATTTT. This encodes CASSQSGQGFGGNTIYF.

The V and J genes are TRBV6-5 and TRBJ1-4, with TRBD1 identical over 9 bases. Germline V gene lookup returns CDR1 MNHEY and CDR2 SVGAGI. The V gene end was trimmed by 0 bases and the J gene end by 7 bases; junction bases not matched to a gene: 3. The CDR3 contains 15 residues. The CDR3 sequence: CASSYSGDRAEKLFF. In DNA, the CDR3 is TGTGCCAGCAGTTACTCGGGGGACAGGGCTGAAAAACTGTTTTTT.

The chain joins TRBV12-3 or TRBV12-4 to TRBJ1-2; 7 bases match TRBD1. This CDR3 has 13 residues. With V trimmed by 3 bases and J by 9 bases, 7 bases remained unmatched. In DNA, the CDR3 is TGTGCCAGCAGTTTGAACAGGGGCGTGAGCTACACCTTC. It encodes CASSLNRGVSYTF.

The gene calls are TRBV5-1 and TRBJ1-1, with 8 positions matching TRBD1. CDR3 length: 16 amino acids. The germline V gene encodes CDR1 SGHRS and CDR2 YFSETQ. Trimming cost V 6 bases and J 3 bases; bases outside gene matches: 13. The CDR3 DNA sequence: TGCGCCAGCATCCCGGGGCAGGGGGCGAAGGACACTGAAGCTTTCTTT. As protein: CASIPGQGAKDTEAFF.

This clone was counted only a few times. The CDR3, as DNA: TGTGCCAGCAGTGGAGGGCAGACTGAAGCTTTCTTT. The encoded protein is CASSGGQTEAFF. The genes are TRBV2 and TRBJ1-1; D gene ambiguous. Trimming pared 4 bases from V and 5 bases from J, leaving 8 bases between. The CDR3 loop spans 12 amino acids. Germline CDR1 SNHLY, CDR2 FYNNEI.

V usage is TRBV6-5 and J usage is TRBJ2-7; no clear D. The CDR3 is 15 amino acids. Trimming removed 6 bases from V and 5 bases from J, with 20 bases in between. From germline, CDR1 is MNHEY and CDR2 SVGAGI. CDR3 nucleotides: TGTGCCAGCAGGGCATACCGGGTGTCCTTCCACGAGCAGTACTTC. Amino acid sequence: CASRAYRVSFHEQYF.

This clone is a singleton in its sample. The V gene is TRBV3-1 (or the pseudogene TRBV3-2), the J gene TRBJ1-3; perhaps TRBD1 as D (6 bases). V lost 2 bases and J lost 0, with 14 bases in between. This CDR3 has 17 residues. Germline lookup yields CDR1 LGHDT and CDR2 YNNKEL (reference sequence). The CDR3 DNA is TGTGCCAGCAGCCAAAACGGGGGGGGCTTCTCTGGAAACACCATATATTTT. Translation gives CASSQNGGGFSGNTIYF.

V is TRBV19 and J is TRBJ2-5; a possible D gene is TRBD2 (6 bases). CDR1 is LNHDA, CDR2 SQIVND, per germline (reference sequence). The CDR3 spans 12 residues. The V gene lost 9 bases and the J gene lost 1 base, with 9 bases spanning the gap. The CDR3: CASTGSQETQYF. CDR3 DNA sequence: TGTGCCAGCACCGGGAGCCAAGAGACCCAGTACTTC.

V is TRBV5-5 and J is TRBJ1-5, with D tentatively TRBD1 (6 bases). V gave up 2 bases and J gave up 2 bases, with 11 bases separating them. This CDR3 comprises 15 residues. The germline CDR1 and CDR2 sequences are SGHKS and YYEKEE (reference sequence). The DNA of the CDR3 is TGTGCCAGCAGCTTTTCAGGGGCAGGCAATCAGCCCCAGCATTTT. Its translation is CASSFSGAGNQPQHF.

The chain links TRBV13 to TRBJ2-7; 8 bases agree with TRBD1. This CDR3 comprises 14 residues. Germline CDR1 PRHDT, CDR2 FYEKMQ (reference sequence). Germline trimming cut 0 bases from V and 9 bases from J; bases unmatched to any gene: 7. The CDR3 region is CASSLGEDRAGQYF. For the CDR3, the DNA is TGTGCCAGCAGCTTAGGCGAGGACAGGGCGGGGCAGTACTTC.